These 22 T cell receptor beta chains were all obtained from the same sample, sequenced in a study of blood T cell repertoires in COVID-19. TCRdb's copy holds only in-frame clones and misses some; the assay was immunoSEQ multiplex PCR. In the table there are 200,000 to 250,000 clones, 88% of which are singletons. Sequencing used PBMCs or T cells enriched from blood (not recorded which). These receptors originate from a woman aged 25 to 45 who had been exposed to COVID-19.

This chain joins TRBV19 and TRBJ2-2; 9 bases match TRBD2. The V gene's germline CDR1 is LNHDA and CDR2 SQIVND (reference sequence). The CDR3 has 16 residues. Trimming cost V 4 bases and J 0 bases; bases outside gene matches: 3. CDR3 nucleotides: TGTGCCAGTAGTACTATAGCGGGAGCGAACACCGGGGAGCTGTTTTTT. This sequence encodes CASSTIAGANTGELFF.

This rearrangement joins TRBV21-1 to TRBJ2-7; the table's D call, TRBD2, has no DNA check behind it. TRBV21-1 is termed a pseudogene. The CDR3 has 19 amino acids. The chain's CDR3 is CASSKGPKSTSGSSYEQYF. DNA for the CDR3: TGTGCCAGCAGCAAAGGGCCGAAATCAACTAGCGGGAGCTCCTACGAGCAGTACTTC.

The chain uses TRBV3-1 (or the pseudogene TRBV3-2) and TRBJ1-2, with a weak D call TRBD1 (6 bases). CDR3 length equals 16 residues. Germline CDR1 LGHDT, CDR2 YNNKEL (reference sequence). The V and J ends lost 0 bases and 1 base respectively, with 12 bases between them. CDR3 sequence (DNA): TGTGCCAGCAGCCAAGATCGTCTAGGGGGTAACTATGGCTACACCTTC. Translating it yields CASSQDRLGGNYGYTF.

V gene TRBV4-2 combines with J gene TRBJ2-3; 16 nucleotides align to TRBD2. Germline CDR1 is LGHNA and CDR2 is YNFKEQ. The CDR3 loop spans 19 amino acids. Trimming removed 7 bases from V and 3 bases from J; junction bases left unmatched: 13. CDR3 region: CASIPLGTSGRAYTDTQYF. CDR3 sequence (DNA): TGTGCCAGCATCCCCCTAGGGACTAGCGGGAGGGCCTATACAGATACGCAGTATTTT.

The chain employs TRBV6-1 and TRBJ2-7; 7 nucleotides align to TRBD1. The V gene end was trimmed by 1 base and the J gene end by 0 bases; junction bases not matched to a gene: 6. Germline V gene sequence: CDR1 MNHNS, CDR2 SASEGT. This CDR3 spans 16 amino acids. In nucleotides, the CDR3 is TGTGCCAGCAGTGAAGTAGTGGGGGACAGCTCCTACGAGCAGTACTTC. Translated, it gives CASSEVVGDSSYEQYF.

The sample holds one count of this clone. Written as DNA, the CDR3 is TGTGCCATCAGTGACAACGGTAACTATGGCTACACCTTC. Translating it yields CAISDNGNYGYTF. The J gene is TRBJ1-2, the V gene TRBV10-3; D is undetermined. Deletions cut 3 bases from V and 1 base from J, with 6 bases between. The CDR3 runs 13 residues. Germline CDR1 and CDR2: ENHRY and SYGVKD.

The table lists this clone with a few counts. The rearrangement uses TRBV18 and TRBJ2-7; TRBD2 agrees at 7 bases. V lost 3 bases, J lost 2 bases, and 7 bases stayed unmatched. This CDR3 has 15 residues. Germline CDR1 and CDR2: KGHSH and LQKENI. This chain's CDR3 is CASSPASGTTYEQYF. The CDR3 coding sequence is TGTGCCAGCTCACCCGCTAGCGGAACCACCTACGAGCAGTACTTC.

This sequence joins TRBV11-3 and TRBJ2-7; the match to TRBD2 covers 7 bases. V shed 3 bases and J 3 bases; nucleotides not matched to a gene: 2. Per the germline V gene, CDR1 is SGHNT and CDR2 is YENEEA. This CDR3 comprises 13 residues. CDR3 sequence: CASSLGGSYEQYF. The CDR3 coding sequence is TGTGCCAGCAGCTTGGGCGGGAGCTACGAGCAGTACTTC.

The J gene is TRBJ1-3, the V gene TRBV3-1 (or the pseudogene TRBV3-2); 8 bases are shared with TRBD1. Germline values: CDR1 LGHDT, CDR2 YNNKEL (reference sequence). With V trimmed by 4 bases and J by 2 bases, 7 bases remained unmatched. The CDR3 loop spans 16 amino acids. DNA of the CDR3: TGTGCCAGCAGCCCTGGGGCAGGGGGCCCTGGAAACACCATATATTTT. Its protein product is CASSPGAGGPGNTIYF.

This clone occurred once. The chain employs TRBV10-2 and TRBJ2-2; D may be TRBD2 (6 bases). CDR3 length equals 14 residues. V lost 2 bases, J lost 5 bases, and 9 bases lay in between. Per germline, CDR1 WSHSY and CDR2 SAAADI. CDR3 sequence reads: CASSEEGRTGELFF. For the CDR3, the DNA is TGCGCCAGCAGTGAGGAAGGGAGGACCGGGGAGCTGTTTTTT.

Comment on this clone: This sample includes further DNA sequences coding for the same CDR3. The chain employs TRBV27 and TRBJ1-5; 8 bases agree with TRBD1. From germline, CDR1 is MNHEY and CDR2 SMNVEV (reference sequence). Trimming took 4 bases from V and 4 from J; bases not matched to a gene: 3. The CDR3 extends over 14 amino acids. The CDR3 sequence: CASSSQGANQPQHF. In DNA, the CDR3 is TGTGCCAGCAGTTCCCAGGGGGCGAATCAGCCCCAGCATTTT.

The V call is TRBV24-1, the J call TRBJ2-1; 7 bases agree with TRBD1. CDR1 is KGHDR and CDR2 is SFDVKD in the germline V gene. This CDR3 has 15 residues. The ends lost 4 bases at V and 2 bases at J; junction bases unmatched: 4. CDR3 nucleotide sequence: TGTGCCACCAGTGACCGGGACAGCGCCTACAATGAGCAGTTCTTC. It specifies CATSDRDSAYNEQFF.

This chain links TRBV5-1 with TRBJ1-2; TRBD1 might be the D (6 bases). V lost 1 base, J lost 2 bases, and 9 bases lay in between. CDR1 SGHRS and CDR2 YFSETQ come from the germline V gene. The CDR3 spans 14 residues. CDR3 loop: CASSLTQGNYGYTF. The CDR3 nucleotides are TGCGCCAGCAGCTTGACTCAGGGGAACTATGGCTACACCTTC.

The table lists this clone with a count of one. This chain links TRBV29-1 with TRBJ2-1, with 8 bases identical to TRBD2. The CDR3 runs to 14 residues. Per the germline V gene, CDR1 is SQVTM and CDR2 is ANQGSEA. V shed 4 bases and J 1 base; nucleotides not matched to a gene: 3. The CDR3 DNA follows: TGCAGCGTTGTAAGCGGGAGTTCCTACAATGAGCAGTTCTTC. The encoded protein is CSVVSGSSYNEQFF.

This clone was observed once. This chain connects TRBV30 to TRBJ2-3; D is perhaps TRBD1 (5 bases). The CDR3 loop spans 13 amino acids. CDR1 GTSNPN and CDR2 SVGIG come from the germline V gene (reference sequence). The V and J ends lost 3 bases and 5 bases respectively, with 12 bases between them. CDR3 sequence: CAWREKGKDTQYF. CDR3 nucleotide sequence: TGTGCCTGGAGGGAGAAGGGGAAAGATACGCAGTATTTT.

The chain couples TRBV19 to TRBJ1-5, with D unresolved. Trimming shortened V by 7 bases and J by 5 bases, and 18 bases separated the two germline ends. Germline V gives CDR1 LNHDA, CDR2 SQIVND (reference sequence). The CDR3 sequence is 15 residues long. The CDR3 coding sequence is TGTGCCAGTAATCGGGCGTTGGGGAGGCATCAGCCCCAGCATTTT. This encodes CASNRALGRHQPQHF.

V and J are TRBV5-1 and TRBJ2-5, with D possibly TRBD2 on 6 matching bases. The CDR3 totals 15 residues. Trimming removed 5 bases from V and 5 bases from J, with 19 bases in between. CDR1 and CDR2 (germline): SGHRS, YFSETQ. The CDR3: CASSRTGRGKETQYF. For the CDR3, the DNA is TGCGCCAGCAGTCGGACGGGCCGGGGGAAGGAGACCCAGTACTTC.

This clone was counted between two and nine times. This sequence joins TRBV29-1 and TRBJ1-5, with D possibly matching TRBD1 (6 bases). In germline, CDR1 is SQVTM, CDR2 ANQGSEA. This CDR3 contains 16 residues. The V end lost 4 bases, the J end lost 4 bases, and 20 bases lay between the germline ends. CDR3 in amino acids: CSVVMGRGLGNQPQHF. The DNA of the CDR3 is TGCAGCGTTGTCATGGGCAGGGGTCTTGGAAATCAGCCCCAGCATTTT.

This clone was observed a single time. The gene calls are TRBV28 and TRBJ2-1, with a weak D call TRBD1 (6 bases). Germline lookup yields CDR1 MDHEN and CDR2 SYDVKM. Trimming shortened V by 1 base and J by 1 base, and 17 bases separated the two germline ends. The CDR3 length is 18 residues. DNA for the CDR3: TGTGCCAGCAGTTTATCGGCCCACAGGGAACTTTCCTACAATGAGCAGTTCTTC. Translated, it gives CASSLSAHRELSYNEQFF.

This chain uses TRBV9 with TRBJ1-2; weak D call: TRBD1 (6 bases). The CDR3 covers 15 residues. V shed 4 bases and J shed 4 bases, with 17 bases lying between them. CDR1 is SGDLS and CDR2 is YYNGEE in the germline V gene. The DNA of the CDR3 is TGTGCCAGCAGCCCCGCTGGGGGCTCGGGCTATGGCTACACCTTC. Its protein is CASSPAGGSGYGYTF.

The chain carries TRBV13 and TRBJ2-1; TRBD2 matches 9 bases. This CDR3 has 16 amino acids. Trimming removed 4 bases from V and 12 bases from J; junction bases left unmatched: 16. Germline V CDR1 and CDR2: PRHDT, FYEKMQ (reference sequence). CDR3 sequence (DNA): TGTGCCAGCAGCTCACCCACCGGACTAGCGCTAGAGGGGCAGTTCTTC. It specifies CASSSPTGLALEGQFF.

The chain uses TRBV7-9 and TRBJ1-1, with D hard to call. Per the germline V gene, CDR1 is SEHNR and CDR2 is FQNEAQ (reference sequence). The CDR3 covers 13 residues. Trimming pared 3 bases from V and 1 base from J, leaving 6 bases between. CDR3 DNA: TGTGCCAGCAGCTTTTCCCAGAACACTGAAGCTTTCTTT. Protein: CASSFSQNTEAFF.